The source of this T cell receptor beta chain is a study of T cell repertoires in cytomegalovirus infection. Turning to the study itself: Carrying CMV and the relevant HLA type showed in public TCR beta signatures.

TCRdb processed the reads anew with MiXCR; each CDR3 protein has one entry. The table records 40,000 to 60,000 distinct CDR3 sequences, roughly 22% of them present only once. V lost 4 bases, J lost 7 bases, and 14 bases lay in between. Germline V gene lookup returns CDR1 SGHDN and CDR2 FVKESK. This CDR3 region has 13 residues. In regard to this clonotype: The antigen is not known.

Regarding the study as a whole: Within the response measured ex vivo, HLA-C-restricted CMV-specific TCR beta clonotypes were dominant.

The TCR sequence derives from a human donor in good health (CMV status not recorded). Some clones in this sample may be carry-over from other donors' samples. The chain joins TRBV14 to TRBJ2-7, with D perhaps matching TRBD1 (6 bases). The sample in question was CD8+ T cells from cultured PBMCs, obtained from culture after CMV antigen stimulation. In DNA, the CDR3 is TGTGCCAGCAGCCCCGGGACACTGAGGGAGCAGTACTTC. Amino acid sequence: CASSPGTLREQYF.